This entry lists 5 T cell receptor beta chains sequenced from one sample in a study of response to subunit inactivated influenza vaccine. TCRdb processed the RT-PCR reads anew with MiXCR; each CDR3 protein has one entry. This sample has roughly 700,000 distinct CDR3 sequences, with approximately 14% found just once. The sample consisted of PBMCs from blood, taken roughly 12 days after vaccination. These receptors all stem from a man aged 45-65 years who received an inactivated influenza vaccine.

This chain links TRBV11-2 with TRBJ2-4, with D perhaps TRBD1 (6 bases). Germline V gene data show CDR1 as SGHAT and CDR2 as FQNNGV. The CDR3 length is 14 residues. V shed 5 bases and J shed 3 bases, with 11 bases lying between them. In DNA, the CDR3 is TGTGCCAGCAGCCCCAGGACAGTCAAAAACATTCAGTACTTC. This codes for CASSPRTVKNIQYF.

This chain uses TRBV7-6 with TRBJ2-3; D is undetermined. Germline-derived CDR1 and CDR2 are SGHVS and FNYEAQ. CDR3 length: 13 amino acids. Between the trimmed V and J ends, which lost 5 bases and 2 bases, there was a span of 8 bases. Here the CDR3 reads CASSPQFTDTQYF. CDR3 nucleotides: TGTGCCAGCAGCCCCCAGTTCACAGATACGCAGTATTTT.

This rearrangement joins TRBV5-1 to TRBJ2-1; TRBD2 aligns across 7 bases. V was clipped by 1 base and J by 8 bases; unmatched bases: 12. The V gene's germline CDR1 is SGHRS and CDR2 YFSETQ. The CDR3 contains 16 residues. The CDR3 sequence is CASSLSRTRGRDEQFF. Here the CDR3 DNA reads TGCGCCAGCAGCTTGAGTAGGACTAGAGGTCGCGATGAGCAGTTCTTC.

The chain recombines TRBV4-2 with TRBJ2-7; TRBD2 matches at 7 bases. After removal of 0 bases from V and 4 bases from J, the junction contained 6 bases not matched to a gene. Germline CDR1 and CDR2: LGHNA and YNFKEQ. CDR3 length: 15 amino acids. The CDR3 spells CASSQDRLAEYEQYF. CDR3 in DNA: TGTGCCAGCAGCCAAGATCGGCTAGCGGAATACGAGCAGTACTTC.

This clonotype was found a few times. The chain uses TRBV5-1 and TRBJ1-5, with 8 positions matching TRBD1. CDR1 and CDR2 from the germline V gene are SGHRS and YFSETQ. V shed 0 bases, J shed 2 bases, and the junction held 4 bases outside the gene matches. CDR3 length: 16 amino acids. CDR3 region: CASSLEAGGGNQPQHF. The CDR3 nucleotides read TGCGCCAGCAGCTTGGAAGCAGGGGGCGGCAATCAGCCCCAGCATTTT.